This T cell receptor (beta chain) was recorded in a study of regulatory T cells in long-lasting Graves disease. Study conclusions and caveats: There were preferences for TRBV28, TRBJ1-2 and TRBJ2-5 in persistent disease.

V shed 3 bases and J shed 6 bases, with 8 bases lying between them. The CDR3 extends over 13 amino acids. The sample's time point: newly diagnosed GD, antithyroid drugs for less than 3 months. PBMC-derived RNA was used for the TCR library. Roughly 9.5-milliliter peripheral blood samples went into EDTA tubes. TCR beta libraries were built with iRepertoire HTBI primers and Arm-PCR of CDR3 regions. Methods used by the authors: The samples included around 60 TRBV and some 15 TRBJ segments. MiXCR, run by TCRdb on the multiplex PCR reads, gives a single entry per CDR3 protein. TCRdb, not the authors, supplied the V and J calls. The data contain 560,000 or so distinct CDR3 sequences, 15% to 20% of them singletons. This clonotype has just a few counts. No antigen is known for it. The same sample was also used in a study of T cells in Graves' hyperthyroidism and ophthalmopathy. That source adds: When the TCR CDR3 underwent first-round RT-PCR, the HTBI primer set was used.

Sequenced here: peripheral blood mononuclear cells (PBMCs), sampled at new diagnosis, from a patient treated with antithyroid drugs. This receptor was obtained from a man younger than 30 with Graves disease. The V and J genes are TRBV12-3 or TRBV12-4 and TRBJ2-2; D possibly corresponds to TRBD2 (5 bases). The CDR3 DNA is TGTGCCAGCAGTTTTCAGCGGCCCGGGGAGCTGTTTTTT. Protein sequence: CASSFQRPGELFF.